This record concerns one TCR beta chain sequence. The data derive from a study of T cell changes during pregnancy in multiple sclerosis. Trimming took off 4 bases at V and 4 bases at J, with 13 bases between the two ends. The CDR3 runs 14 residues. Germline V gives CDR1 SGHRS, CDR2 YFSETQ. The protocol was immunoSEQ multiplex PCR, while the TCRdb copy is restricted to in-frame clones and leaves out a portion. This table holds about 120,000 clones, around 90% found once. This clonotype was obtained from a female donor with multiple sclerosis, enrolled in a pregnancy study. The genes are TRBV5-1 and TRBJ2-3; D is ambiguous. The sample here was peripheral blood, taken in the third trimester of pregnancy. CDR3 nucleotides: TGCGCCAGCAGCGTCCGGATGGGCTCAGATACGCAGTATTTT. This encodes CASSVRMGSDTQYF.